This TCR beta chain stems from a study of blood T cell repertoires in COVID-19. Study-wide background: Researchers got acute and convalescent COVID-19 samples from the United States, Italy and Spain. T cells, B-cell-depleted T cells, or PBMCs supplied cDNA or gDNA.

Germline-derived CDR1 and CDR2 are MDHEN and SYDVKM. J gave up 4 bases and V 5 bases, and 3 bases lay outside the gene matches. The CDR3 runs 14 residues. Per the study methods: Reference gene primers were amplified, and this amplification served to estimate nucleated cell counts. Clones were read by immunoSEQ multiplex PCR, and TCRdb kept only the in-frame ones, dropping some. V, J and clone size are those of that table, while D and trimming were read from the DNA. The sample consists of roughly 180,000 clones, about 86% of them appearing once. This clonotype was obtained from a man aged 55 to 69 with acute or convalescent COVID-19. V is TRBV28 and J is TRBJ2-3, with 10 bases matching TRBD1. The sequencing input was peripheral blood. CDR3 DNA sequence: TGTGCCAGCAGTGGGACAGGGGTATCAGATACGCAGTATTTT. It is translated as CASSGTGVSDTQYF.